Listed here are 32 T cell receptor beta chains from one sample, sequenced in a study of T cells in Graves' hyperthyroidism and ophthalmopathy. Amplification yielded TCR beta CDR3 regions, with RNA transcripts as the source. Researchers ran a first-round RT-PCR on the TCR CDR3 using the HTBI primer set. TCRdb redid the calling of the multiplex PCR reads with MiXCR, one entry per CDR3 protein. This table has 600,000 to 650,000 distinct CDR3 sequences, around 16% appearing once. Sequencing was performed on blood. The source of these receptors is a woman aged 30 to 39 with Graves' hyperthyroidism.

This clonotype was seen ten or more times. The chain uses TRBV30 and TRBJ2-7, with D unclear. The CDR3 runs to 11 residues. Germline CDR1 is GTSNPN and CDR2 is SVGIG (reference sequence). CDR3 protein: CACSISYEQYF. DNA for the CDR3: TGTGCTTGTTCAATCTCCTACGAGCAGTACTTC.

The V call is TRBV5-1, the J call TRBJ1-1; no firm D call. The CDR3 totals 19 residues. The V gene's germline CDR1 is SGHRS and CDR2 YFSETQ. The ends were cut back, 4 bases at V and 0 bases at J, with 25 bases in the middle. The CDR3 DNA sequence: TGCGCCAGCAGCAGAGGGTTAGTGCGGGTCCCCGATATGAACACTGAAGCTTTCTTT. This translates into CASSRGLVRVPDMNTEAFF.

This clonotype was observed at least ten times. The V call is TRBV6-1, the J call TRBJ1-2; no firm D call. Germline CDR1 MNHNS, CDR2 SASEGT. V dropped 11 bases and J dropped 3 bases, with 19 bases sitting between them. This CDR3 is built from 14 residues. The DNA for the CDR3 is TGTGCCTGCGCCCCTCGAAGGTCGGACTATGGCTACACCTTC. Amino acids: CACAPRRSDYGYTF.

This clonotype was seen at least ten times. CDR3 sequence (DNA): TGTGCGACAAGCGACAGGGCAAGCTCCTACGAGCAGTACTTC. Translating gives CATSDRASSYEQYF. The chain uses TRBV18 and TRBJ2-7; 7 bases map to TRBD1. Germline V gene data show CDR1 as KGHSH and CDR2 as LQKENI. The CDR3 length is 14 residues.

This clonotype was picked up many times. The V call is TRBV19, the J call TRBJ1-1, with 7 bases fitting TRBD1. This CDR3 has 16 residues. Per the germline V gene, CDR1 is LNHDA and CDR2 is SQIVND (reference sequence). V lost 3 bases, J lost 3 bases, and 10 bases stayed unmatched. In DNA form, the CDR3 reads TGTGCCAGTAGTATTCGGCCGACAGGGAGTGACACTGAAGCTTTCTTT. It codes for CASSIRPTGSDTEAFF.

The chain is built from TRBV24-1 and TRBJ2-6, with unresolved D. CDR3 length: 17 amino acids. Germline V gene sequence: CDR1 KGHDR, CDR2 SFDVKD. V was pared by 5 bases and J by 2 bases, with 15 bases between. CDR3 sequence (DNA): TGTGCCACCAGTGGGGCCCGCGAACGTGCTGGGGCCAACGTCCTGACTTTC. This sequence encodes CATSGARERAGANVLTF.

This clonotype was seen repeatedly, ten times or more. The chain recombines TRBV30 with TRBJ2-5, with D unclear. Germline V gene lookup returns CDR1 GTSNPN and CDR2 SVGIG (reference sequence). The CDR3 loop spans 12 amino acids. Trimming cost V 4 bases and J 5 bases, with 11 bases left between them. The CDR3 DNA reads TGTGCCTGGAATAAGGTTGGGGAGACCCAGTACTTC. As protein: CAWNKVGETQYF.

The chain links TRBV6-1 to TRBJ2-6; TRBD1 or TRBD2 may be the D gene (5 bases each). CDR1 is MNHNS, CDR2 SASEGT, per germline. Trimming shortened V by 5 bases and J by 1 base, and 12 bases separated the two germline ends. The CDR3 runs 16 residues. The CDR3, as DNA: TGTGCCAGCAGTTCTAGGGGACCATCTGGGGCCAACGTCCTGACTTTC. Residues: CASSSRGPSGANVLTF.

This clonotype has a handful of counts. J is TRBJ2-3 and V is TRBV20-1; no clear D. Per the germline V gene, CDR1 is DFQATT and CDR2 is SNEGSKA (reference sequence). Trimming stripped 4 bases from V and 1 base from J, with 9 bases between. The CDR3 length is 13 residues. The CDR3 loop reads CSAKRYGTDTQYF. The CDR3 nucleotides are TGCAGTGCTAAGCGTTATGGCACAGATACGCAGTATTTT.

This clonotype was counted between two and nine times. The chain joins TRBV6-5 to TRBJ1-1, with D perhaps TRBD1 (5 bases). There are 12 residues in the CDR3. The V end was cut by 2 bases, the J end by 7 bases, with 8 bases between. The V gene's germline CDR1 is MNHEY and CDR2 SVGAGI. The CDR3 DNA sequence: TGTGCCAGCAGTTACGAGGGGTTTGAAGCTTTCTTT. Protein sequence: CASSYEGFEAFF.

This clonotype came up a few times. The gene calls are TRBV6-2 or TRBV6-3 and TRBJ1-2, with a weak D call TRBD1 (5 bases). Between the trimmed V and J ends, which lost 2 bases and 8 bases, there was a span of 18 bases. The CDR3 spans 15 residues. Germline-derived CDR1 and CDR2 are MNHEY and SVGEGT. CDR3 DNA: TGTGCCAGCAGTTACCGGCGGGACTCTCTTCGGGGCTACACCTTC. It encodes CASSYRRDSLRGYTF.

Many counts were recorded for this clonotype. The chain employs TRBV7-9 and TRBJ2-1; the D call may be TRBD1 or TRBD2 (6 bases each). The CDR3 is 15 amino acids. Germline V gene sequence: CDR1 SEHNR, CDR2 FQNEAQ (reference sequence). V was clipped by 3 bases and J by 4 bases, with 13 bases between them. The CDR3 sequence: CASSLGGPTYNEQFF. CDR3 nucleotides: TGTGCCAGCAGCTTGGGGGGCCCAACGTACAATGAGCAGTTCTTC.

V usage is TRBV12-3 or TRBV12-4 and J usage is TRBJ2-5; D is undetermined. Trimming shortened V by 3 bases and J by 6 bases, and 11 bases separated the two germline ends. The CDR3 length is 13 residues. CDR3 coding DNA: TGTGCCAGCAGTTTTAAAGTGTCACAGACCCAGTACTTC. It codes for CASSFKVSQTQYF.

The CDR3 spells CASSIGLERYEQYF. CDR3 nucleotide sequence: TGTGCCAGTAGTATAGGGCTGGAAAGATACGAGCAGTACTTC. This chain uses TRBV19 with TRBJ2-7; D uncertain. CDR3 length: 14 residues. CDR1 and CDR2 from the germline V gene are LNHDA and SQIVND (reference sequence). Trimming left V 1 base short and J 4 bases short, with 11 bases between.

This chain connects TRBV9 to TRBJ2-5, with D perhaps TRBD2 (7 bases). Germline V lookup: CDR1 SGDLS, CDR2 YYNGEE. This CDR3 is 16 amino acids long. Trimming removed 4 bases at V and 5 bases at J, with 21 bases between. CDR3 protein: CASSPRGGGQGETQYF. The CDR3 region has the DNA TGTGCCAGCAGCCCGAGGGGGGGGGGCCAAGGGGAGACCCAGTACTTC.

This clonotype was found many times. The rearrangement joins TRBV28 to TRBJ1-1; D is perhaps TRBD1 (5 bases). The CDR3 is 15 amino acids. V was clipped by 6 bases and J by 5 bases, with 19 bases between them. Germline CDR1 reads MDHEN; CDR2 reads SYDVKM. CDR3 in amino acids: CASRRGELEGTEAFF. DNA for the CDR3: TGTGCCAGCAGGAGAGGGGAACTGGAAGGGACTGAAGCTTTCTTT.

The rearrangement joins TRBV20-1 to TRBJ2-5; 16 bases match TRBD2. The V gene's germline CDR1 is DFQATT and CDR2 SNEGSKA (reference sequence). V dropped 6 bases and J dropped 5; count of bases not matched to a gene: 21. The CDR3 is made up of 20 amino acids. CDR3 in DNA: TGCAGTGCCAAAGGAAAGCTCGGGACTAGCGGGAGGGCCATGTGGGAGACCCAGTACTTC. This encodes CSAKGKLGTSGRAMWETQYF.

The chain carries TRBV4-1 and TRBJ1-2; D ambiguous. The V gene lost 0 bases and the J gene lost 0 bases, with 11 bases spanning the gap. Looked up from germline, CDR1 is MGHRA and CDR2 is YSYEKL. The CDR3 totals 16 residues. The CDR3 DNA follows: TGCGCCAGCAGCCAAGATGTGAGAGCGGCTAACTATGGCTACACCTTC. It specifies CASSQDVRAANYGYTF.

This clonotype was detected only a few times. CDR3 residues: CSALGPLALETQYF. The CDR3 nucleotides are TGCAGTGCTCTTGGACCTCTAGCGTTGGAGACCCAGTACTTC. The rearrangement joins TRBV20-1 to TRBJ2-5, with TRBD2 as a possible D gene (6 bases). The germline V gene encodes CDR1 DFQATT and CDR2 SNEGSKA (reference sequence). This CDR3 has 14 residues. The V end was cut by 5 bases, the J end by 5 bases, with 18 bases between.

J is TRBJ1-5 and V is TRBV7-9; TRBD1 aligns across 8 bases. This CDR3 is 14 amino acids long. The germline V gene encodes CDR1 SEHNR and CDR2 FQNEAQ (reference sequence). Trimming removed 5 bases from V and 9 bases from J; junction bases left unmatched: 9. CDR3 loop: CASSLTGAGGPQHF. The CDR3 DNA reads TGTGCCAGCAGCCTGACAGGGGCCGGTGGGCCCCAGCATTTT.

This clonotype was detected ten times or more. The V and J genes are TRBV20-1 and TRBJ2-3; 10 bases fit TRBD2. Germline CDR1 DFQATT, CDR2 SNEGSKA (reference sequence). V shed 1 base and J 2 bases; nucleotides not matched to a gene: 3. CDR3 length: 15 amino acids. CDR3 in amino acids: CSARGSGRITDTQYF. CDR3 DNA: TGCAGTGCTAGAGGTAGCGGGAGGATCACAGATACGCAGTATTTT.

This chain links TRBV28 with TRBJ1-5; 9 bases align to TRBD1. Losses at the gene ends were 4 bases for V and 6 bases for J; bases not matched to a gene: 13. Germline V gene lookup returns CDR1 MDHEN and CDR2 SYDVKM. The CDR3 is made up of 17 amino acids. The CDR3 loop reads CASSSPSDRGVGQPQHF. The CDR3, as DNA: TGTGCCAGCAGTTCCCCCTCGGACAGGGGAGTTGGTCAGCCCCAGCATTTT.

V and J are TRBV5-6 and TRBJ2-7; maybe TRBD2 (5 bases). CDR3 size: 14 residues. Germline V gives CDR1 SGHDT, CDR2 YYEEEE. V dropped 0 bases and J dropped 5 bases, with 12 bases sitting between them. The CDR3 sequence is CASSLAGAGNEQYF. The CDR3, as DNA: TGTGCCAGCAGCTTGGCAGGTGCGGGCAACGAGCAGTACTTC.

This clonotype was detected ten times or more. The chain is built from TRBV7-2 and TRBJ1-4; D perhaps matches TRBD1 (6 bases). Germline CDR1 reads SGHTA; CDR2 reads FQGNSA. Trimming stripped 5 bases from V and 5 bases from J, with 9 bases between. The CDR3 is 13 residues long. The CDR3 nucleotides are TGTGCCAGCAGCCTCGGACAGAATGAAAAACTGTTTTTT. Residues: CASSLGQNEKLFF.

This clonotype was seen more than once but under ten times. V usage is TRBV9 and J usage is TRBJ1-1; D not resolved. Germline-derived CDR1 and CDR2 are SGDLS and YYNGEE. Trimming shortened V by 0 bases and J by 1 base, and 10 bases separated the two germline ends. CDR3 length: 15 residues. The CDR3 reads CASSVVTVGNTEAFF. The CDR3 DNA is TGTGCCAGCAGCGTAGTAACGGTGGGGAACACTGAAGCTTTCTTT.

In this sample, this clonotype turned up a few times. V and J are TRBV4-1 and TRBJ2-7, with 10 nucleotides matching TRBD1. The V and J ends lost 0 bases and 3 bases, in that order; junction bases with no gene match: 5. This CDR3 spans 16 amino acids. Germline lookup yields CDR1 MGHRA and CDR2 YSYEKL. The CDR3 reads CASSQEPGQGFYEQYF. DNA of the CDR3: TGCGCCAGCAGCCAAGAGCCGGGACAGGGGTTCTACGAGCAGTACTTC.

Details on this clonotype: This may arise from a read error, as a much more abundant clone is one base away. The chain links TRBV7-9 to TRBJ2-5, with D unclear. The germline CDR1 and CDR2 sequences are SEHNR and FQNEAQ (reference sequence). The CDR3 runs 16 residues. CDR3 DNA: TGTGCCAGCAACTTAGTCGTCCGTACTCCCTTTGAGACCCAGTACTTC. Translating gives CASNLVVRTPFETQYF.

This sequence joins TRBV5-1 and TRBJ1-5; 7 bases match TRBD1. Germline V gene lookup returns CDR1 SGHRS and CDR2 YFSETQ. V lost 4 bases to trimming and J lost 1 base; unmatched junction nucleotides: 5. The CDR3 is 15 residues long. The CDR3 DNA reads TGCGCCAGCAGCAAGACAGGGAGCAGCAATCAGCCCCAGCATTTT. Residues: CASSKTGSSNQPQHF.

The chain has TRBV20-1 and TRBJ1-6; D not resolved. The V end lost 1 base, the J end lost 8 bases, and 6 bases lay between the germline ends. This CDR3 is built from 12 residues. CDR1 is DFQATT, CDR2 SNEGSKA, per germline (reference sequence). Here the CDR3 reads CSARGDYSPLHF. The CDR3 DNA reads as TGCAGTGCTAGAGGCGATTATTCACCCCTCCACTTT.

In its sample, this clonotype was seen many times. The CDR3 DNA is TGTGCCAGCAGTCCGTCGTTAGGGTGGGGCAATGAGCAGTTCTTC. This codes for CASSPSLGWGNEQFF. The gene calls are TRBV12-3 or TRBV12-4 and TRBJ2-1, with no clear D. Trimming left V 5 bases short and J 6 bases short, with 17 bases between. CDR3 length: 15 residues.

This chain joins TRBV19 and TRBJ1-2; D not certain. CDR3 size: 14 residues. V dropped 5 bases and J dropped 3 bases, with 13 bases sitting between them. The V gene's germline CDR1 is LNHDA and CDR2 SQIVND (reference sequence). This CDR3 is CASSFTSRDYGYTF. The CDR3 coding sequence is TGTGCCAGTAGTTTTACGTCTCGGGACTATGGCTACACCTTC.

This clonotype was detected only a few times. V usage is TRBV24-1 and J usage is TRBJ2-3; D uncertain. Trimming removed 2 bases at V and 1 base at J, with 3 bases between. This CDR3 spans 13 amino acids. Per the germline V gene, CDR1 is KGHDR and CDR2 is SFDVKD. CDR3 sequence: CATSDSRTDTQYF. The DNA for the CDR3 is TGTGCCACCAGTGATTCTCGCACAGATACGCAGTATTTT.